The rows below give T cell receptor beta chains drawn from one sample of a study of T-cell memory formation after mild COVID-19. One entry per CDR3 protein results from TCRdb running MiXCR on the 5' RACE reads. The sample lists fewer than 50,000 distinct CDR3 sequences; around 10% were seen once. Sequenced material: PBMCs or a T cell subset sorted from them (not recorded which). These receptor sequences come from a man younger than 35 who had mild COVID-19 (a few samples of this study predate the infection). Cell type and time point are not known. Both conserved end residues are trimmed from each CDR3.

v_call: TRBV27
cdr3_aa: ASSLGDRTGELF

v_call: TRBV6-6
cdr3_aa: ASSLGQVLNSPLH

v_call: TRBV5-4
cdr3_aa: ASSFGPGANVLT

v_call: TRBV4-3
cdr3_aa: ASSQESPQAGELF

v_call: TRBV5-1
cdr3_aa: ASSLGRAGSTDTQY

v_call: TRBV12-3/TRBV12-4
cdr3_aa: ASSSRLITGLAGGQDEQY

v_call: TRBV7-2
cdr3_aa: ASSFRGAADTQY

v_call: TRBV9
cdr3_aa: ASSVAQGGETQY

v_call: TRBV3-1
cdr3_aa: ASSRGEGSEQF

v_call: TRBV7-8
cdr3_aa: ASSLWQEDPNEQF

v_call: TRBV12-3/TRBV12-4
cdr3_aa: ASRPLGETQY

v_call: TRBV18
cdr3_aa: ASSRSRSGGNEQF

v_call: TRBV5-6
cdr3_aa: ASSLWSGFNTEAF

v_call: TRBV4-3
cdr3_aa: ASSQDGRGGAGDTQY

v_call: TRBV3-1
cdr3_aa: ASLSGANTIY

v_call: TRBV25-1
cdr3_aa: ASSPIRGHDTEAF

v_call: TRBV6-2/TRBV6-3
cdr3_aa: ASWEGVYNEQF

v_call: TRBV7-2
cdr3_aa: ASSPWTSGGAYEQY

v_call: TRBV20-1
cdr3_aa: SARGSGETQY

v_call: TRBV7-2
cdr3_aa: ASSLSGEALTGELF

v_call: TRBV10-3
cdr3_aa: AISDRPNTDTQY

v_call: TRBV11-2
cdr3_aa: ASSSLYNSPLH

v_call: TRBV7-2
cdr3_aa: ASSFGPSTQPQH

v_call: TRBV4-3
cdr3_aa: ASSQPGGELF

v_call: TRBV20-1
cdr3_aa: SALAGERTGELF

v_call: TRBV2
cdr3_aa: ASSPRSGDWNEQF

v_call: TRBV6-1
cdr3_aa: ASSQDRGRGTQY

v_call: TRBV4-2
cdr3_aa: ASSLYRDFSYEQY

v_call: TRBV5-1
cdr3_aa: ASSLSGRESPLH

v_call: TRBV12-3/TRBV12-4
cdr3_aa: ASRPGLTVLGEQF

v_call: TRBV29-1
cdr3_aa: SVEGYTEAF

v_call: TRBV10-2
cdr3_aa: ASREGNTLSEQF

v_call: TRBV7-7
cdr3_aa: ASSLGSGHNNEQF

v_call: TRBV20-1
cdr3_aa: SAPPGTGNTEAF

v_call: TRBV7-2
cdr3_aa: ASSLARTMETQY

v_call: TRBV4-3
cdr3_aa: ASSQSWGLAGETQY

v_call: TRBV9
cdr3_aa: ASSGRDRLNSPLH

v_call: TRBV6-2/TRBV6-3
cdr3_aa: ASSESSYEQY

v_call: TRBV11-3
cdr3_aa: ASSVESGANVLT

v_call: TRBV12-3/TRBV12-4
cdr3_aa: ASSPGTINEQF

v_call: TRBV5-1
cdr3_aa: ASRQGGEAF

v_call: TRBV12-3/TRBV12-4
cdr3_aa: ASSLEGASGNTIY

v_call: TRBV25-1
cdr3_aa: ASSVGGDTDTQY

v_call: TRBV3-2
cdr3_aa: ASSQSGTGVSSGTGELF

v_call: TRBV5-5
cdr3_aa: ASSFSSGVMSPLH

v_call: TRBV6-5
cdr3_aa: ASTSGTGHYNSPLH

v_call: TRBV7-9
cdr3_aa: ASSPTPGPAGETQY

v_call: TRBV18
cdr3_aa: ASSRLPGQRFYEQY

v_call: TRBV7-3
cdr3_aa: ASSLGGASYNEQF

v_call: TRBV3-1
cdr3_aa: ASSHRGFYEQY

v_call: TRBV7-9
cdr3_aa: ASTELYGYT

v_call: TRBV19
cdr3_aa: ASSIVWTADNQPQH

v_call: TRBV18
cdr3_aa: ASSPADSPNYGYT

v_call: TRBV7-2
cdr3_aa: ASSLVRKETQY

v_call: TRBV7-8
cdr3_aa: ASSLRTGGDEQF